The text below deals with one T cell receptor (beta chain). The data belong to a study of blood T cell repertoires in COVID-19. Assay used: immunoSEQ multiplex PCR; TCRdb lists only in-frame clones, some missing. In the table there are 90,000 to 120,000 clones, under 85% of which are singletons. Between the trimmed V and J ends, which lost 2 bases and 0 bases, there was a span of 4 bases. This CDR3 comprises 14 residues. In germline, CDR1 is SGHVS, CDR2 FQNEAQ. The V gene is TRBV7-8, the J gene TRBJ2-2, with unresolved D. Sequencing used peripheral blood. The receptor comes from a woman aged 70-85 years with acute or convalescent COVID-19. DNA for the CDR3: TGTGCCAGCAGCTTACGAGCGAACACCGGGGAGCTGTTTTTT. As protein: CASSLRANTGELFF. Based on the CDR3 plus reference TRBV7-8 and TRBJ2-2, the full variable domain is GAGVSQSPRYKVAKRGQDVALRCDPISGHVSLFWYQQALGQGPEFLTYFQNEAQLDKSGLPSDRFFAERPEGSVSTLKIQRTQQEDSAVYLCASSLRANTGELFFGEGSRLTVL.